A selection of T cell receptor beta chains follows, all from one sample in a study of cytomegalovirus exposure and HLA in healthy donors. TCRdb's table, derived via immunoSEQ multiplex PCR, lists solely in-frame clones and lacks some. This sample has approximately 90,000 clones, with 93% found just once. Sequencing used PBMCs. These receptors originate from a woman in her 30s in good health and CMV-seropositive. CDR3s include the opening cysteine and the closing phenylalanine or tryptophan. The order of the fields is D gene, J gene, V gene, CDR3 length, CDR3 protein, CDR3 DNA. A D gene is named only where the DNA matches it firmly.

d_call: -; j_call: TRBJ2-7; v_call: TRBV5-1; cdr3_length: 14; cdr3_aa: CASSSHNPPYEQYF; cdr3_nt: TGCGCCAGCAGCTCCCACAACCCACCCTACGAGCAGTACTTC
d_call: -; j_call: TRBJ1-2; v_call: TRBV29-1; cdr3_length: 17; cdr3_aa: CSVQTTGWGGLNYGYTF; cdr3_nt: TGCAGCGTTCAAACCACCGGCTGGGGAGGGCTTAACTATGGCTACACCTTC
d_call: -; j_call: TRBJ1-1; v_call: TRBV7-9; cdr3_length: 14; cdr3_aa: CASSLGQGMTEAFF; cdr3_nt: TGTGCCAGCAGCTTAGGGCAGGGAATGACTGAAGCTTTCTTT
d_call: -; j_call: TRBJ1-5; v_call: TRBV4-1; cdr3_length: 15; cdr3_aa: CAGSQEIAGVQPQHF; cdr3_nt: TGCGCCGGCAGCCAAGAGATTGCAGGGGTCCAGCCCCAGCATTTT
d_call: -; j_call: TRBJ1-3; v_call: TRBV9; cdr3_length: 16; cdr3_aa: CASSPEGTGRGNTIYF; cdr3_nt: TGTGCCAGCAGCCCCGAAGGGACGGGGAGGGGAAACACCATATATTTT
d_call: TRBD1; j_call: TRBJ2-7; v_call: TRBV15; cdr3_length: 16; cdr3_aa: CATSRDRATGAYEQYF; cdr3_nt: TGTGCCACCAGCAGAGATCGCGCGACAGGGGCCTACGAGCAGTACTTC
d_call: TRBD1; j_call: TRBJ2-7; v_call: TRBV9; cdr3_length: 13; cdr3_aa: CASARDRDYEQYF; cdr3_nt: TGTGCCAGCGCAAGGGACAGGGACTACGAGCAGTACTTC
d_call: TRBD1; j_call: TRBJ2-1; v_call: TRBV28; cdr3_length: 17; cdr3_aa: CASSRRGGTGGMNEQFF; cdr3_nt: TGTGCCAGCAGTAGGCGGGGGGGGACAGGGGGCATGAATGAGCAGTTCTTC
d_call: TRBD1; j_call: TRBJ2-7; v_call: TRBV2; cdr3_length: 15; cdr3_aa: CASTYYRGPTYEQYF; cdr3_nt: TGTGCCAGCACATATTACAGGGGACCCACCTACGAGCAGTACTTC
d_call: -; j_call: TRBJ2-2; v_call: TRBV6-1; cdr3_length: 15; cdr3_aa: CASTSLGEGTGELFF; cdr3_nt: TGTGCCAGCACGTCGTTGGGCGAGGGCACCGGGGAGCTGTTTTTT